One sample yielded the 11 T cell receptor beta chains listed below, sequenced in a study of T cell repertoires in cytomegalovirus infection. TCRdb used MiXCR to reprocess the reads, holding one entry per CDR3 protein. Altogether 150,000 or so distinct CDR3 sequences are present, about 6.3% being singletons, with the ten largest covering about a sixth. Sequenced material: PBMCs. These receptors all come from a human donor in good health (CMV status not recorded). Some clones in this sample may be carry-over from other donors' samples.

This clonotype was detected ten times or more. V is TRBV6-5 and J is TRBJ2-3; tentative D call: TRBD1 (6 bases). This CDR3 region has 15 residues. V was cut by 0 bases and J by 6 bases, with 13 bases left in between. From germline, CDR1 is MNHEY and CDR2 SVGAGI. CDR3 DNA: TGTGCCAGCAGTTACTCGGTTTGGGACACGGATACGCAGTATTTT. Translated: CASSYSVWDTDTQYF.

This clonotype was seen at least ten times. The gene calls are TRBV7-2 and TRBJ1-1, with a tentative D call TRBD1 (5 bases). Germline V gives CDR1 SGHTA, CDR2 FQGNSA. Trimming stripped 7 bases from V and 6 bases from J, with 9 bases between. The CDR3 spans 11 residues. The CDR3 coding sequence is TGTGCCAGCATCGGGGCGTCTGAAGCTTTCTTT. It yields the protein CASIGASEAFF.

This clonotype appeared many times. The V gene is TRBV12-3 or TRBV12-4, the J gene TRBJ1-2, with 7 bases matching TRBD1. The V and J ends lost 1 base and 6 bases, in that order; junction bases with no gene match: 8. The CDR3 has 15 residues. The CDR3 loop reads CASSLGATGLDGYTF. CDR3 DNA sequence: TGTGCCAGCAGTTTAGGCGCGACAGGGCTGGATGGCTACACCTTC.

The table lists this clonotype with many counts. The rearrangement links TRBV7-9 to TRBJ2-1; perhaps TRBD2 as D (6 bases). Germline lookup yields CDR1 SEHNR and CDR2 FQNEAQ (reference sequence). This CDR3 has 15 amino acids. V was trimmed by 4 bases and J by 6 bases, leaving 16 bases between them. In nucleotides, the CDR3 is TGTGCCAGCAGCTCCTTCGAGGCGGGGCCCAATGAGCAGTTCTTC. Translating it yields CASSSFEAGPNEQFF.

This clonotype was observed at least ten times. This chain connects TRBV4-2 to TRBJ2-7; D might be TRBD1 (5 bases). Trimming shortened V by 1 base and J by 0 bases, and 13 bases separated the two germline ends. This CDR3 has 16 amino acids. Germline V gene lookup returns CDR1 LGHNA and CDR2 YNFKEQ. The CDR3 DNA reads TGTGCCAGCAGCCAAGCCGCGACAGTCGACTCCTACGAGCAGTACTTC. This gives the protein CASSQAATVDSYEQYF.

This clonotype was detected many times. V and J are TRBV7-8 and TRBJ2-7; 8 bases fit TRBD2. The trim removed 1 base at V and 3 bases at J, leaving 8 bases unmatched. Germline V CDR1 and CDR2: SGHVS, FQNEAQ. The CDR3 is 16 amino acids. The CDR3 loop is CASSLGRTSPLYEQYF. The CDR3 region has the DNA TGTGCCAGCAGCTTAGGTCGGACTAGCCCCCTCTACGAGCAGTACTTC.

This clonotype occurred many times. This chain links TRBV6-5 with TRBJ1-1; D call uncertain. V gave up 2 bases and J gave up 4 bases, with 8 bases separating them. There are 13 residues in the CDR3. Germline V lookup: CDR1 MNHEY, CDR2 SVGAGI. The CDR3, as DNA: TGTGCCAGCAGTTACGGGGATGCCACTGAAGCTTTCTTT. Its translation: CASSYGDATEAFF.

This clonotype occurred many times. The V and J genes are TRBV7-2 and TRBJ1-5; no firm D call. CDR1 and CDR2 (germline): SGHTA, FQGNSA. Trimming stripped 0 bases from V and 7 bases from J, with 13 bases between. This CDR3 has 15 residues. The CDR3 DNA sequence: TGTGCCAGCAGCTTAGCGGTAGCCCTCGGCCAGCCCCAGCATTTT. Translation gives CASSLAVALGQPQHF.

The rearrangement links TRBV27 to TRBJ2-6; D gene uncertain. There are 16 residues in the CDR3. Germline values: CDR1 MNHEY, CDR2 SMNVEV (reference sequence). Trimming removed 1 base from V and 4 bases from J, with 11 bases in between. DNA of the CDR3: TGTGCCAGCAGTTTATTTTCAGGATCCGGGGCCAACGTCCTGACTTTC. Translation: CASSLFSGSGANVLTF.

This clonotype was counted many times. The CDR3 DNA sequence: TGTGCCAGCAGCTTAGCACCGACACTCCCGACTGGAAACACCATATATTTT. Translation: CASSLAPTLPTGNTIYF. The gene calls are TRBV7-2 and TRBJ1-3; no firm D call. This CDR3 region has 17 residues. V was pared by 0 bases and J by 2 bases, with 14 bases between. From germline, CDR1 is SGHTA and CDR2 FQGNSA.

This clonotype was detected ten times or more. This chain connects TRBV10-3 to TRBJ2-7; TRBD2 agrees at 11 bases. The V gene's germline CDR1 is ENHRY and CDR2 SYGVKD. CDR3 length equals 15 residues. V lost 5 bases and J lost 3; bases outside the gene matches: 6. Written as DNA, the CDR3 is TGTGCCATCAGTACTCCGGGACTAGCGGACTACGAGCAGTACTTC. The encoded protein is CAISTPGLADYEQYF.